This entry is about one T cell receptor beta chain. Many counts were recorded for this clonotype. The antigen it recognizes is unknown. Per-nucleotide qualities are absent, and no much larger clonotype sits a single base away. The library was prepared for alpha chains; this beta chain is a stray read, so its frequency means little. The sample is drawn from a study of spatial heterogeneity in lung cancer (dated by TCRdb to the late 2010s). Context from the whole study: Beta-chain transcripts were consistently detected in greater numbers than alpha-chain transcripts, which likely reflected higher beta-chain transcript abundance. Nonsynonymous mutation counts, determined by whole-exome sequencing of tumor tissue, were related to TCR repertoire features. In the raw uncorrected reads, each unique combination of TCR and UMI appeared on average more than ten times. In tumor regions, TCR transcript counts showed a strong correlation with a T cell transcriptional module score from matched bulk RNA-seq. At surgery, 220 tumor regions, around 67 matched nontumor lung samples and more than 55 PBMC samples were TCR-sequenced for both alpha and beta chains. TCR alpha and beta repertoires were quantitatively compared across multiple tumor regions, matched nontumor lung and blood in non-small cell lung cancer.

According to the study, the label for this sample's time point signals: sample taken at primary tumor resection. The donors were about 65 patients from the lung TRACERx cohort who had early-stage, untreated non-small cell lung cancer. Without any cell sorting, TCR sequencing was performed on whole RNA extracted either from tumor and nontumor lung tissue or from cryopreserved PBMC samples. Patients were selected for TCR sequencing only if sufficient RNA was available from at least two tumor regions. Tumor and adjacent nontumor lung specimens were reviewed by a lung pathologist before selection. Results the study describes overall, beyond this receptor: The number of expanded intratumoral alpha and beta TCRs correlated with the tumor nonsynonymous mutation count. Additional single-cell paired TCR alpha and beta sequencing was considered necessary to confirm, at a functional level, the hypothesis that regional TCRs recognize regional mutations. TCR-seq was estimated to cover only about 7% of tumor T cells for alpha chains and 13% to 15% for beta chains. Counts of ubiquitous and regional expanded TCRs were found to correlate with counts of ubiquitous and regional nonsynonymous mutations, respectively.

Library preparation used 5' RACE. TCRdb lists the instrument as NextSeq 500. In the TCR library protocol, a unique molecular identifier was attached to each TCR cDNA molecule so that PCR and sequencing errors could be corrected. Under the source paper's analysis protocol: TCR identification, UMI-based error correction and CDR3 extraction were performed with Decombinator tools. TCRs above a frequency of 2 per 1,000, corresponding to the top 1% of the tumor frequency distribution, were defined as expanded. Expanded tumor TCRs were classed as regional if statistically deemed absent (corrected P<0.05) from at least one tumor region, otherwise ubiquitous. Each repertoire was subsampled 100 times to 5,000 TCRs, after which Renyi diversity was computed with the R vegan package. CDR3 similarity networks were built from amino acid triplet string-kernel similarity, with CDR3s being connected when pairwise similarity was above 0.82. In TCRdb, the public reads were trimmed at Q25 with fastp and aligned with MiXCR, with productive beta chains retained. Rows merge per CDR3 protein into single entries with the most common DNA and genes. The V and J calls were determined by TCRdb, not by the authors. For this sample the table gives some 9,000 distinct CDR3 sequences, of which about 13% were detected only once. The top ten clonotypes cover roughly an eighth of the sample.

The CDR3, from cysteine to phenylalanine, totals 15 residues. Left in the record is the CDR3 DNA by itself, 45 bases read in frame from the first base. Unmatched junction bases come to 13, with V trimmed by 3 bases and J by 8 bases. The TCR comes from a male donor with early-stage non-small cell lung cancer. The chain is encoded by TRBV12-3 or TRBV12-4 joined to TRBJ2-7; 7 nucleotides in the junction match TRBD1. The sample here was lung tumor tissue, taken at surgery. The nucleotides read TGTGCCAGCAGTTTCACCGGGACAGTATCTACGAAGCAGTACTTC. Translated, this is CASSFTGTVSTKQYF.